This T cell receptor (beta chain) was captured by sequencing in a study of vaccination effects on CD4 cells after COVID-19 (dated by TCRdb to between 2020 and 2023). Describing the broader study: Participants received two doses of either the BNT162b2 or the mRNA-1273 mRNA SARS-CoV-2 vaccine. The study compared SARS-CoV-2 spike-specific CD4+ TCR repertoires before and after mRNA vaccination in COVID-19 convalescent patients and infection-naive vaccine recipients. A total of 10 COVID-19 convalescent patients and a handful of SARS-CoV-2-naive healthy vaccine recipients were included in the full study. The Oncomine TCR Beta short-read assay on an Illumina iSeq 100 was used to sequence cultures from other donors in the study. Points the paper makes about the study in general: Among healthy vaccine recipients, nearly all vaccine-induced clones were SARS-CoV-2 mono-reactive, and just 1 of 255 was cross-reactive with common cold coronaviruses. Clones induced by infection and clones induced by vaccination both contracted markedly at late timepoints after vaccination, which fits with T cell responses waning over time. The study was limited by a small number of convalescent patients and lacked early post-infection timepoints.

Comment on this clone: Its antigen target is currently unknown. Base-call qualities are not available, and no considerably larger clone is one nucleotide away.

The ViraFEST assay stimulated PBMC with viral peptide pools and then used TCR sequencing to identify antigen-specific CD4+ T cell clonotypes by expansion. After 10 to 11 days of culture, CD4+ T cells were isolated with the EasySep CD4+ T cell isolation kit. Healthy vaccine recipients had no prior SARS-CoV-2 infection, confirmed by negative nucleocapsid antibodies before and after vaccination. Roughly 2 million PBMC per well were cultured in IMDM with about 4.5% human AB serum, 8 to 10 IU/ml IL-2 and gentamicin, plus 10 ug/ml peptides. Half of the culture medium was replaced with fresh IL-2-containing medium on days 3 and 7. Each peptide stimulation condition was cultured in triplicate wells unless otherwise noted. PBMC were separated from whole blood using Ficoll-Paque Plus gradient centrifugation and were then either cryopreserved at -140C or used fresh. The spike proteins of SARS-CoV-2 and of the common cold coronaviruses HCoV-NL63, HCoV-OC43 and HCoV-229E were spanned by overlapping peptide pools. Genomic DNA was extracted from cultured CD4+ T cells with the QIAamp micro DNA kit.

The method behind the library was the immunoSEQ multiplex PCR assay. DNA from the cultured, isolated CD4+ T cells was subjected to TCR beta CDR3 sequencing. Concerning the study's data processing: The analysis removed non-productive TCR sequences, trimmed reads to the CDR3 region, and retained only CDR3s that were 7 or more amino acids long. Antigen-specific clonotypes were identified with the MANAFEST web app by comparing expansion in peptide wells against reference cultures. To be called positive, a clone needed expansion at FDR<0.05 compared with the reference and with all other wells, an odds ratio greater than 5, and a frequency greater than 0.1% in two replicate wells. Clonotypes significantly expanded in SARS-CoV-2 spike wells and in at least one common cold coronavirus spike condition were defined as cross-reactive. Levenshtein distance calculated with the stringdist R package was used to assess CDR3 similarity, and unrooted trees were constructed with ape in R 3.6.1. TCRdb mirrors the immuneACCESS table, restricted to in-frame sequences. Some clones are absent from its copies; in checked studies, under half trace to an unresolved V gene, and the reason for the others is unknown. The D gene and trimming were derived from the DNA, and the V and J assignments and clone size from that table. The sample table shows under 65,000 clones, and 80% are seen once. In total, the top ten clones hold 2% to 2.5% of the sample.

There are 16 amino acids in the CDR3, from cysteine to phenylalanine inclusive. Only the CDR3 portion is preserved as DNA: 48 bases, with reading frame beginning at the first base. CDR1 and CDR2 were assigned from the germline V gene as MGHDK and SYGVNS. Trimming removed 1 base from V and 6 bases from J, leaving 15 bases between the germline ends. The V and J segments used are TRBV25-1 and TRBJ2-2, and perhaps TRBD1 as D gene, on 5 matching bases. The clonotype was recovered from a human donor who received a COVID-19 vaccine. The sequencing here drew on CD4+ T cells from PBMCs cultured with HCoV-229E spike peptides, taken before COVID-19 vaccination. The sample's cell subset or site, from its label and the paper: HCoV-229E spike overlapping peptide pool stimulation. The nucleotide sequence reads TGTGCCAGCAGTGAATGGGGCAGGGCCGTCCCCGGGGAGCTGTTTTTT. Translated, it gives CASSEWGRAVPGELFF.